A selection of T cell receptor beta chains follows, all from one sample in a study of PD-1 blockade in classical Hodgkin lymphoma. Measured with immunoSEQ multiplex PCR; TCRdb has only the in-frame clones, and not every one. The sample yields about 97,000 clones, approximately 88% seen once. Sequenced material: peripheral blood mononuclear cells (PBMCs), taken at baseline. The receptors stem from a human donor with classical Hodgkin lymphoma. The CDR3 runs from the conserved cysteine through the conserved F or W. A D gene is named only where the DNA matches it firmly. Clone size is stated in some rows and not others, as once, few, many or a class when expanded.

>once|14|.|TRBV7-2|TRBJ2-7
TGTGCCAGCAGCTTACATGGACAGAACTACGAGCAGTACTTC
CASSLHGQNYEQYF
>.|13|.|TRBV15|TRBJ2-7
TGTGCCACCAGAAGACTAGATGACTACGAGCAGTACTTC
CATRRLDDYEQYF
>.|16|TRBD1|TRBV5-1|TRBJ2-2
TGCGCCAGCAGCTTGGAAACAGGGGGAATCACCGGGGAGCTGTTTTTT
CASSLETGGITGELFF
>.|13|.|TRBV7-9|TRBJ2-7
TGTGCCAGCAGCTTAGTGGGCTTGTACGAGCAGTACTTC
CASSLVGLYEQYF
>.|13|.|TRBV5-1|TRBJ1-1
TGCGCCAGCAGCTTGGAGCTCTACACTGAAGCTTTCTTT
CASSLELYTEAFF
>.|16|.|TRBV5-1|TRBJ2-3
TGCGCCAGCAGCTCGGGTAGATCCCCGGTAACAGATACGCAGTATTTT
CASSSGRSPVTDTQYF
>.|12|.|TRBV6-5|TRBJ2-2
TGTGCCAGCACAGGGCCGCCCGGGGAGCTGTTTTTT
CASTGPPGELFF
>once|15|.|TRBV6-5|TRBJ1-5
TGTGCCAGCAGTTACGGGGCCAATAGCAATCAGCCCCAGCATTTT
CASSYGANSNQPQHF
>.|15|.|TRBV5-4|TRBJ1-2
TGTGCCAGCAGCGCGGCGGGGACGGGAGTCTATGGCTACACCTTC
CASSAAGTGVYGYTF
>.|11|.|TRBV28|TRBJ2-1
TGTGCCAGCAGTAGGACACTTGAGCAGTTCTTC
CASSRTLEQFF
>.|14|.|TRBV19|TRBJ1-1
TGTGCCAGTAGTATAGGACCAATGAACACTGAAGCTTTCTTT
CASSIGPMNTEAFF
>.|13|.|TRBV4-2|TRBJ1-5
TGTGCCAGCAGCCAAGTTGCAGGAGAGCCCCAGCATTTT
CASSQVAGEPQHF
>.|13|.|TRBV10-3|TRBJ1-5
TGTGCCATCAGTGAATTGGGGAATCAGCCCCAGCATTTT
CAISELGNQPQHF
>.|16|.|TRBV27|TRBJ2-5
TGTGCCAGCAGTCCCACCTCCCGGCACCGACAAGAGACCCAGTACTTC
CASSPTSRHRQETQYF
>.|17|.|TRBV9|TRBJ2-2
TGTGCCAGCACCCCTACGGGGCGGGTACCGAACACCGGGGAGCTGTTTTTT
CASTPTGRVPNTGELFF
>once|11|TRBD1|TRBV6-1|TRBJ1-2
TGTGCCAGCAGTAGACAGGGAGGCTACACCTTC
CASSRQGGYTF
>.|14|.|TRBV4-1|TRBJ1-1
TGCGCCAGCAGCCAAGGGCGGAGGAACACTGAAGCTTTCTTT
CASSQGRRNTEAFF
>many|15|.|TRBV19|TRBJ1-1
TGTGCCAGTAGTATCCAGGGGATGTTGAACACTGAAGCTTTCTTT
CASSIQGMLNTEAFF
>once|16|TRBD1|TRBV11-1|TRBJ2-7
TGTGCCAGCAGCTTGGTCCGGACAGGCCTGCCCTACGAGCAGTACTTC
CASSLVRTGLPYEQYF
>few|15|TRBD2|TRBV5-5|TRBJ2-7
TGTGCCAGCAGCCCACTAGCGGGAAGTCCCTACGAGCAGTACTTC
CASSPLAGSPYEQYF
>.|12|.|TRBV19|TRBJ2-1
TGTGCCAGTAGTTCGGTGGACAATGAGCAGTTCTTC
CASSSVDNEQFF
>.|16|.|TRBV7-8|TRBJ1-1
TGTGCCAGCAGACCCCGGGTTTCCTCCGAGGGCACTGAAGCTTTCTTT
CASRPRVSSEGTEAFF
>once|15|.|TRBV5-1|TRBJ2-7
TGCGCCAGCAGCCTCATTTCCACCTCGGATTTGGAGCAGTACTTC
CASSLISTSDLEQYF
>.|15|.|TRBV15|TRBJ2-1
TGTGCCACCAGCAGAGATTCCGCAGAATACAATGAGCAGTTCTTC
CATSRDSAEYNEQFF
>.|15|TRBD2|TRBV9|TRBJ2-1
TGTGCCAGCAGCGTAGGGACTAGCGGGAGCGATGAGCAGTTCTTC
CASSVGTSGSDEQFF
>.|13|.|TRBV11-2|TRBJ1-2
TGTGCCAGCAGCTTAGATTGGCGCTATGGCTACACCTTC
CASSLDWRYGYTF
>.|16|TRBD2|TRBV19|TRBJ2-1
TGTGCCAGTAGTATAAGAGTCCTAGCGGGAGCAGTTGAGCAGTTCTTC
CASSIRVLAGAVEQFF
>.|16|.|TRBV19|TRBJ1-1
TGTGCCAGTAGAGGGTTATGGGCGGTCATGAACACTGAAGCTTTCTTT
CASRGLWAVMNTEAFF
>.|14|.|TRBV29-1|TRBJ1-2
TGCAGCGTTGATTCGGAGACCTCGGGATATGGCTACACCTTC
CSVDSETSGYGYTF
>.|15|.|TRBV19|TRBJ2-7
TGTGCCAGTAGTATATCCCACAGACTACAATCCGAGCAGTACTTC
CASSISHRLQSEQYF
>.|16|TRBD1|TRBV5-4|TRBJ2-3
TGTGCCAGCAGCCAATGGGACAGGGGCGGCACAGATACGCAGTATTTT
CASSQWDRGGTDTQYF
>.|15|TRBD2|TRBV7-3|TRBJ2-1
TGTGCCAGCAGCTTAACAACTAGCGGGGGCAATGAGCAGTTCTTC
CASSLTTSGGNEQFF
>many|13|.|TRBV27|TRBJ2-2
TGTGCCAGCAGGCGAGGACTGACCGGGGAGCTGTTTTTT
CASRRGLTGELFF
>.|19|TRBD2|TRBV15|TRBJ2-1
TGTGCCACCAGCAGAGCTCGGTGGGGTAGCGGGATGTCTGGAAGTGAGCAGTTCTTC
CATSRARWGSGMSGSEQFF
>once|15|.|TRBV5-8|TRBJ2-2
TGTGCCAGCAGCTTGGGGACGGTGAACACCGGGGAGCTGTTTTTT
CASSLGTVNTGELFF
>.|17|TRBD2|TRBV11-2|TRBJ2-3
TGTGCCAGCAGCCCACTGACTAGCGGGAGTCCCACAGATACGCAGTATTTT
CASSPLTSGSPTDTQYF
>.|14|TRBD2|TRBV5-1|TRBJ2-3
TGCGCCAGCAGGGTGGAGGGAGGGCCCGATACGCAGTATTTT
CASRVEGGPDTQYF
>.|15|TRBD2|TRBV7-2|TRBJ2-7
TGTGCCAGCAGCAGCCTGGGACTAGCATTCTACGAGCAGTACTTC
CASSSLGLAFYEQYF
>.|13|TRBD1|TRBV10-2|TRBJ2-7
TGCGCCAGCAGTCTGGACAGGGAGACCGAGCAGTACTTC
CASSLDRETEQYF
>.|15|TRBD1|TRBV5-4|TRBJ2-5
TGTGCCAGCAGATCCGGGACAGGAATTCAAGAGACCCAGTACTTC
CASRSGTGIQETQYF
>.|12|.|TRBV7-2|TRBJ1-2
TGTGCCAGCAGCTTAGGGGGCGGTGGCTACACCTTC
CASSLGGGGYTF
>.|15|TRBD2|TRBV2|TRBJ2-1
TGTGCCAGCAGAGAGCTAGCGGGAGGGCACGGTGAGCAGTTCTTC
CASRELAGGHGEQFF
>.|15|.|TRBV7-9|TRBJ2-1
TGTGCCAGCAGCTTAGTGTCCCTAGCCACCAATGAGCAGTTCTTC
CASSLVSLATNEQFF
>once|15|TRBD2|TRBV5-4|TRBJ2-1
TGTGCCAGCAGCCCCCGGGTAGCGGGAGGGCCGGAGCAGTTCTTC
CASSPRVAGGPEQFF
>.|15|.|TRBV6-6|TRBJ1-2
TGTGCCAGCAAACGGGCAGGCGGGTCGCCCTATGGCTACACCTTC
CASKRAGGSPYGYTF
>.|14|TRBD1|TRBV5-4|TRBJ1-1
TGTGCCAGCAGCTTTTTTGACAGGGACACTGAAGCTTTCTTT
CASSFFDRDTEAFF
>.|16|.|TRBV27|TRBJ2-1
TGTGCCAGCAGTTTTTCTGGCGTCCGCTCCTACAATGAGCAGTTCTTC
CASSFSGVRSYNEQFF
>.|15|.|TRBV27|TRBJ2-2
TGTGCCAGCATCCCCGGGGGCGGGGCTACCGGGGAGCTGTTTTTT
CASIPGGGATGELFF
>.|14|TRBD2|TRBV11-2|TRBJ2-3
TGTGCCAGCCTCGGGGGGACTAGCACAGATACGCAGTATTTT
CASLGGTSTDTQYF
>.|15|.|TRBV7-2|TRBJ2-7
TGTGCCAGCACCCTATATGATAAGGGATCCTACGAGCAGTACTTC
CASTLYDKGSYEQYF
>once|13|.|TRBV5-8|TRBJ1-2
TGTGCCAGCAGGGGCAGCCGCCAGGAGGGCTACACCTTC
CASRGSRQEGYTF